Presented here are 8 T cell receptor beta chains from one specimen sequenced in a study of lymphopenia after photon versus proton radiotherapy. Produced via immunoSEQ multiplex PCR; TCRdb's table is partial and in-frame only. The sample has 25,000 to 30,000 clones; around 85% are singletons. Specimen: peripheral blood, collected from a patient treated with photon-based radiotherapy. Every receptor here comes from a man under 40 with gastric cancer.

The CDR3 DNA is TGTGCCAGTAGAAATACCGGGGGCATTCAGTACTTC. This translates into CASRNTGGIQYF. This chain uses TRBV19 with TRBJ2-4, with a possible D match to TRBD2 (6 bases). The length of the CDR3 is 12 residues. The V gene lost 6 bases and the J gene lost 9 bases, with 12 bases spanning the gap. The germline V gene has CDR1 LNHDA and CDR2 SQIVND (reference sequence).

This clone was seen just once. The V and J genes are TRBV19 and TRBJ2-1, with TRBD2 matching 13 bases. Germline V gene sequence: CDR1 LNHDA, CDR2 SQIVND (reference sequence). V lost 2 bases and J lost 5; bases outside the gene matches: 0. The CDR3 length is 15 residues. CDR3 residues: CASSITSGRDNEQFF. DNA for the CDR3: TGTGCCAGTAGTATAACTAGCGGGAGGGACAATGAGCAGTTCTTC.

The V gene is TRBV6-5, the J gene TRBJ2-7; D is unresolved. V was shortened by 6 bases and J by 2 bases, with 14 bases between the two germline ends. The CDR3 contains 14 residues. CDR1 MNHEY and CDR2 SVGAGI come from the germline V gene. CDR3 sequence (DNA): TGTGCCAGCAGAAGATACGGTTCGACCTACGAGCAGTACTTC. Amino acid sequence: CASRRYGSTYEQYF.

This clone is a singleton in its sample. The chain combines TRBV27 with TRBJ2-5; the D is unclear. The J call is doubtful: the DNA matches TRBJ2-7 better. This CDR3 is built from 14 residues. Germline loops: CDR1 MNHEY, CDR2 SMNVEV (reference sequence). CDR3 residues: CASSLYSRSVEQYF. The CDR3 DNA reads TGTGCCAGCAGCTTGTACAGCCGGTCGGTCGAGCAGTACTTC.

This rearrangement joins TRBV7-2 to TRBJ2-5, with D unresolved. The germline CDR1 and CDR2 sequences are SGHTA and FQGNSA. There are 12 residues in the CDR3. V was cut by 1 base and J by 4 bases, with 4 bases left in between. DNA of the CDR3: TGTGCCAGCAGCTTAGTCGTAGAGACCCAGTACTTC. Amino acid sequence: CASSLVVETQYF.

The chain uses TRBV9 and TRBJ2-1, with 8 bases fitting TRBD1. The V and J ends lost 2 bases and 8 bases, in that order; junction bases with no gene match: 6. Germline V gene data show CDR1 as SGDLS and CDR2 as YYNGEE. CDR3 length: 14 amino acids. The CDR3, as DNA: TGTGCCAGCAGCGTGTGGACAGGGAGCTATGAGCAGTTCTTC. Translating it yields CASSVWTGSYEQFF.

CDR3 sequence (DNA): TGTGCCAGTAGTATACCAGGGATCGGAGATACGCAGTATTTT. It encodes CASSIPGIGDTQYF. The chain employs TRBV19 and TRBJ2-3, with D possibly matching TRBD1 (5 bases). This CDR3 region has 14 residues. Germline V gene sequence: CDR1 LNHDA, CDR2 SQIVND (reference sequence). With 2 bases removed from V and 5 bases from J, the gap between germline ends came to 11 bases.

This chain joins TRBV5-6 and TRBJ2-2; the match to TRBD1 covers 7 bases. This CDR3 is 15 amino acids long. V lost 5 bases and J lost 2; bases outside the gene matches: 6. Germline V gene lookup returns CDR1 SGHDT and CDR2 YYEEEE. The CDR3 is CASRNRDRNTGELFF. CDR3 coding DNA: TGTGCCAGCAGGAACCGGGACAGAAACACCGGGGAGCTGTTTTTT.